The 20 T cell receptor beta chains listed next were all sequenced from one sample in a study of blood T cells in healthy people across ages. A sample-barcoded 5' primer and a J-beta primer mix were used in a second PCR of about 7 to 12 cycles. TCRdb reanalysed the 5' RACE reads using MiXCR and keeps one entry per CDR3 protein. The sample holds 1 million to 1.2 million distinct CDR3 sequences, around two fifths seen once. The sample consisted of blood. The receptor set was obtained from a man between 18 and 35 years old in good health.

CDR3 protein: CASSHGGGTDTQYF. The CDR3 region has the DNA TGTGCCAGCAGCCATGGCGGGGGCACAGATACGCAGTATTTT. The chain uses TRBV14 and TRBJ2-3; weak D call: TRBD2 (6 bases). This CDR3 comprises 14 residues. Per the germline V gene, CDR1 is SGHDN and CDR2 is FVKESK. V lost 3 bases and J 1 base, leaving 8 bases between the germline ends.

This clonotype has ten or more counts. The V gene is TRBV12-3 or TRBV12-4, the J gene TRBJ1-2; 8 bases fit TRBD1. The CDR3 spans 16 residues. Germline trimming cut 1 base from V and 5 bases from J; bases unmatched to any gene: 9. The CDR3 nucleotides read TGTGCCAGCAGTTTAGTGTCCGGGACAGGATCATATGGCTACACCTTC. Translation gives CASSLVSGTGSYGYTF.

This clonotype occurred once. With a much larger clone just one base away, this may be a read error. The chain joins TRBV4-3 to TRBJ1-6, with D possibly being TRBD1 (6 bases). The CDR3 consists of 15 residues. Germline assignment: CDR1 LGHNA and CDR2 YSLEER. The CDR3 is CASSQQGQYNSPPHF. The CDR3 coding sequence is TGCGCCAGCAGCCAACAAGGACAGTATAATTCACCCCCCCACTTT.

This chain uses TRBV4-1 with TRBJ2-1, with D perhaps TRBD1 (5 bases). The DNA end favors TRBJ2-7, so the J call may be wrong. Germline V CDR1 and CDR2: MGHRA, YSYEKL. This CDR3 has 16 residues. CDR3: CASSQLWGLSYNEQYF. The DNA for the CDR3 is TGCGCCAGCAGCCAGCTTTGGGGCCTCTCCTACAATGAGCAGTACTTC.

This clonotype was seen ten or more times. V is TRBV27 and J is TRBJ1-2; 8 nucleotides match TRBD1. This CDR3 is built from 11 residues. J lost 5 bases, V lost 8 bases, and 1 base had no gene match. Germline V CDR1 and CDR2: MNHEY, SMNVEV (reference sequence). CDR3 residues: CASGQGYGYTF. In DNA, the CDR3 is TGTGCCAGCGGACAGGGATATGGCTACACCTTC.

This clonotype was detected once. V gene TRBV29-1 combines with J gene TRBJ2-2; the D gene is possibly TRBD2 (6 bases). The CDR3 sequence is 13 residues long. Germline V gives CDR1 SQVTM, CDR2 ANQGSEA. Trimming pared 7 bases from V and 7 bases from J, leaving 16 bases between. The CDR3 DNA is TGCAGCGCCCGACGGGGGAGCTACGGGGAGCTGTTTTTT. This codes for CSARRGSYGELFF.

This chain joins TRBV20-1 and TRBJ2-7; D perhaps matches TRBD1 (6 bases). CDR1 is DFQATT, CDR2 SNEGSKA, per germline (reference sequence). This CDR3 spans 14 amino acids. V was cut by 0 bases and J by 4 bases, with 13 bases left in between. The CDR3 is CSARDVGAIYEQYF. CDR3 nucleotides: TGCAGTGCTAGAGATGTGGGGGCCATTTACGAGCAGTACTTC.

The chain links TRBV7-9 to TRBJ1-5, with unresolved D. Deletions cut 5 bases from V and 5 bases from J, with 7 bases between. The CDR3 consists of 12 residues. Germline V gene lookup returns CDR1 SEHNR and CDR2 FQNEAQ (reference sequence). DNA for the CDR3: TGTGCCAGCAGCGTCAGAGATCAGCCCCAGCATTTT. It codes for CASSVRDQPQHF.

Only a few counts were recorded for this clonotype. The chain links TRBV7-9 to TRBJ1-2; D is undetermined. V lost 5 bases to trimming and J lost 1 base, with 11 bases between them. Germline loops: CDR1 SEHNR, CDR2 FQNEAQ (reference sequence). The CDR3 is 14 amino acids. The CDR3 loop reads CASSIGRNNYGYTF. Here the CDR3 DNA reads TGTGCCAGCAGCATAGGAAGAAATAACTATGGCTACACCTTC.

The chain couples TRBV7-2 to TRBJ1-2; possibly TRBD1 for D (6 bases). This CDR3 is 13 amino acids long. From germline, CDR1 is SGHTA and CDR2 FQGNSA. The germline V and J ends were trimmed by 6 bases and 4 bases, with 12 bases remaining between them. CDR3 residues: CASSRGQLYGYTF. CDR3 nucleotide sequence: TGTGCCAGCAGTCGCGGACAGCTCTATGGCTACACCTTC.

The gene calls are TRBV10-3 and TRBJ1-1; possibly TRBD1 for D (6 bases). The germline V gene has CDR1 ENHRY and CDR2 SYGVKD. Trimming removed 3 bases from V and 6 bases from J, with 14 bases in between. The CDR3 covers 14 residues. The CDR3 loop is CAISESGGSAEAFF. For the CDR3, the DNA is TGTGCCATCAGTGAATCGGGGGGCTCGGCTGAAGCTTTCTTT.

CDR3 DNA sequence: TGTGCCATCAGTGAGCAGGGACAGGCTGAAGCTTTCTTT. Amino acids: CAISEQGQAEAFF. The chain couples TRBV10-3 to TRBJ1-1, with 8 nucleotides matching TRBD1. V lost 2 bases to trimming and J lost 6 bases; unmatched junction nucleotides: 2. The CDR3 is 13 residues long. Germline lookup yields CDR1 ENHRY and CDR2 SYGVKD.

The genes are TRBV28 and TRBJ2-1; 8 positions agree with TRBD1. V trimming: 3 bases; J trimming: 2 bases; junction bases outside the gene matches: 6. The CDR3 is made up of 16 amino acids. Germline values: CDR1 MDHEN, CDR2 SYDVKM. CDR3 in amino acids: CASSFLDRGAYNEQFF. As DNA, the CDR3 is TGTGCCAGCAGTTTTCTCGACAGGGGCGCCTACAATGAGCAGTTCTTC.

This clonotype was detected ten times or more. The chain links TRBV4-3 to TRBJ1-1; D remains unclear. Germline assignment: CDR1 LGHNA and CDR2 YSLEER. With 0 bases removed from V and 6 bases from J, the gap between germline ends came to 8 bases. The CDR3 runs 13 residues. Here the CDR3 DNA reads TGCGCCAGCAGCCAAGATCTGGGGTCTGAAGCTTTCTTT. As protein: CASSQDLGSEAFF.

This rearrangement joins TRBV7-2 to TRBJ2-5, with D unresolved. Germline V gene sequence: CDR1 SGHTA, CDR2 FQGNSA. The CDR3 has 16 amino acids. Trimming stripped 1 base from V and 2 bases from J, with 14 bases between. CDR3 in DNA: TGTGCCAGCAGCTTAGACGGCGAAGGGATTCAAGAGACCCAGTACTTC. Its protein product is CASSLDGEGIQETQYF.

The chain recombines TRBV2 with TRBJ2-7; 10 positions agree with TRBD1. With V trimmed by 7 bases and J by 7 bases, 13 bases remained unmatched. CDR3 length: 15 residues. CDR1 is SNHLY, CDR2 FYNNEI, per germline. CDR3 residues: CASISGTGVHNEQYF. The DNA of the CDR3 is TGTGCCAGCATTAGCGGGACAGGGGTCCACAATGAGCAGTACTTC.

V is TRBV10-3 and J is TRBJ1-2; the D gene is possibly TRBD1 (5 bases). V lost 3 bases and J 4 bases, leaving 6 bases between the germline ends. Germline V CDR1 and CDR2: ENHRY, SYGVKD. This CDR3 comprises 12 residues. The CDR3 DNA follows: TGTGCCATCAGTGATCAGGGCTATGGCTACACCTTC. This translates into CAISDQGYGYTF.

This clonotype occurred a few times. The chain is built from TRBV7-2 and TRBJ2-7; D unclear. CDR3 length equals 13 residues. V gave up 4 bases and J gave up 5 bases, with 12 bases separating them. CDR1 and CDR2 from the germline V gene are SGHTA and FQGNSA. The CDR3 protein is CASSSSWQDEQYF. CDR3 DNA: TGTGCCAGCAGCTCGTCGTGGCAGGACGAGCAGTACTTC.

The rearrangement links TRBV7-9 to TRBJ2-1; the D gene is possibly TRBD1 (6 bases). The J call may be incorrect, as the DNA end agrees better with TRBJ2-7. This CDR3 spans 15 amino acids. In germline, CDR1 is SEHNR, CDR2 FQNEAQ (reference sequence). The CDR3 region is CASLKGVSSYNEQYF. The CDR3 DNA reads TGTGCCAGCTTGAAGGGGGTGAGCTCCTACAATGAGCAGTACTTC.

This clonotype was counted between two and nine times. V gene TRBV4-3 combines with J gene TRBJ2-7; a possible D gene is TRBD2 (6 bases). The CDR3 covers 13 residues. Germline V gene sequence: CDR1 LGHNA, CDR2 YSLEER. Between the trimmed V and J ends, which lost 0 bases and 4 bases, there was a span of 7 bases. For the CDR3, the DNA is TGCGCCAGCAGCCAAGAGGAGGGTTACGAGCAGTACTTC. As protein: CASSQEEGYEQYF.